This T cell receptor beta chain was found in a study of patients and donors after allogeneic stem cell transplantation. TCRdb reprocessed the RT-PCR reads via MiXCR and lists one record per CDR3 protein. The data show about 960,000 distinct CDR3 sequences, about a sixth seen once. V trimming: 6 bases; J trimming: 1 base; junction bases outside the gene matches: 7. The CDR3 covers 15 residues. Germline CDR1 is LGHNA and CDR2 is YSLEER. The rearrangement links TRBV4-3 to TRBJ1-1, with TRBD1 matching over 8 bases. Sequenced: blood, either unsorted or a sorted T cell fraction (not recorded which). This TCR came from a human donor who was either an allogeneic HSCT recipient or a stem cell or donor lymphocyte infusion donor (not recorded which). It is not recorded whose cells these are; they may come from a transplant donor. Here the CDR3 reads CASSYDRGSNTEAFF. The CDR3 nucleotides read TGCGCCAGCAGTTACGACAGGGGTTCGAACACTGAAGCTTTCTTT.